A single sample gave rise to the 7 T cell receptor beta chains below, sequenced in a study of T-cell memory formation after mild COVID-19. From the 5' RACE reads, TCRdb called clonotypes with MiXCR, one entry per CDR3 protein. The sample lists some 65,000 distinct CDR3 sequences; roughly 17% were seen once. Material for sequencing was PBMCs or a T cell subset sorted from them (not recorded which). The receptors shown here come from an adult woman who had mild COVID-19 (a few samples of this study predate the infection). Cell type and time point are not known.

This clonotype turned up a few times. The V call is TRBV4-2, the J call TRBJ1-2; TRBD1 matches 7 bases. The CDR3 is 14 amino acids. CDR1 and CDR2 from the germline V gene are LGHNA and YNFKEQ. V lost 1 base and J lost 4; bases outside the gene matches: 3. The CDR3 region is CASSQGGQIYGYTF. The CDR3 DNA reads as TGTGCCAGCAGCCAAGGGGGACAGATCTATGGCTACACCTTC.

This clonotype showed up just a few times. CDR3 protein: CASSREDVLTEAFF. CDR3 sequence (DNA): TGTGCCAGCAGCCGGGAGGACGTATTAACTGAAGCTTTCTTT. The chain combines TRBV6-2 or TRBV6-3 with TRBJ1-1; the D is unclear. There are 14 residues in the CDR3. V gave up 6 bases and J gave up 5 bases, with 16 bases separating them. Germline CDR1 MNHEY, CDR2 SVGEGT.

Worth noting for this clonotype: One end of the junction is discordant with germline, which a read error may explain. V and J are TRBV9 and TRBJ2-7, with TRBD1 identical over 11 bases. Germline V CDR1 and CDR2: SGDLS, YYNGEE. The CDR3 totals 16 residues. CDR3 bases: TGTGCCATCAGCGGATCCGGGACAGGGGGAGGGTACGAGCAGTACTTC. This sequence encodes CAISGSGTGGGYEQYF.

This chain joins TRBV4-1 and TRBJ2-7; 9 nucleotides line up with TRBD1. This CDR3 region has 17 residues. Germline trimming cut 0 bases from V and 2 bases from J; bases unmatched to any gene: 8. CDR1 is MGHRA, CDR2 YSYEKL, per germline. The CDR3 bases are TGCGCCAGCAGCCAAGATTTCGATGGGGACAGGGCCTACGAGCAGTACTTC. It codes for CASSQDFDGDRAYEQYF.

The CDR3 DNA follows: TGCGCCAGCAAGGACAGCTCCTACAATGAGCAGTTCTTC. Translating gives CASKDSSYNEQFF. This rearrangement joins TRBV5-1 to TRBJ2-1, with D perhaps matching TRBD1 (6 bases). Germline V gene lookup returns CDR1 SGHRS and CDR2 YFSETQ. The CDR3 spans 13 residues. Trimming removed 6 bases from V and 0 bases from J, with 7 bases in between. Looking up the rest from reference TRBV5-1 and TRBJ2-1 gives the full variable domain: KAGVTQTPRYLIKTRGQQVTLSCSPISGHRSVSWYQQTPGQGLQFLFEYFSETQRNKGNFPGRFSGRQFSNSRSEMNVSTLELGDSALYLCASKDSSYNEQFFGPGTRLTVL.

The genes are TRBV11-3 and TRBJ2-3; 9 nucleotides match TRBD1. Germline V lookup: CDR1 SGHNT, CDR2 YENEEA. The ends lost 5 bases at V and 7 bases at J; junction bases unmatched: 10. The CDR3 has 15 residues. DNA of the CDR3: TGTGCCAGCAGCGGTCGGGACAGGGAGGGGAATACGCAGTATTTT. Its translation is CASSGRDREGNTQYF.

The chain joins TRBV4-1 to TRBJ1-1, with 10 positions matching TRBD1. CDR3 length: 15 residues. Germline assignment: CDR1 MGHRA and CDR2 YSYEKL. With V trimmed by 2 bases and J by 5 bases, 5 bases remained unmatched. In nucleotides, the CDR3 is TGCGCCAGCAGCCAACAGATGGGACAGGGGACTGAAGCTTTCTTT. Its translation: CASSQQMGQGTEAFF.